A selection of T cell receptor beta chains follows, all from one sample in a study of OX40 agonist ivuxolimab in advanced cancers. Libraries were prepared by immunoSEQ multiplex PCR; TCRdb keeps only in-frame clonotypes and omits some of them. The data contain around 45,000 clones, 88% of them singletons. The material sequenced was CD4+ or CD8+ T cells sorted from blood, taken in a trial of the OX40 agonist ivuxolimab. All receptors derive from an adult with an advanced solid tumor such as melanoma, head and neck, liver or kidney cancer. Each CDR3 is given with its conserved first and last residue. A D gene is named only where the DNA matches it firmly. Clone sizes are given selectively: once, few, many, or a class where the clone is expanded.

length: 14; J: TRBJ2-7; size: NA; D: TRBD1; V: TRBV6-6; DNA: TGTGCCAGCAGCAGACAGGGTGGCTCCTACGAGCAGTACTTC; CDR3: CASSRQGGSYEQYF
length: 12; J: TRBJ2-1; size: NA; D: NA; V: TRBV7-8; DNA: TGTGCCAGCAGCCTCCCCCCCCAGGCGCAGTTCTTC; CDR3: CASSLPPQAQFF
length: 14; J: TRBJ2-7; size: NA; D: NA; V: TRBV11-2; DNA: TGTGCCAGCAGCTCCGACAGATTTGCCTACGAGCAGTACTTC; CDR3: CASSSDRFAYEQYF
length: 12; J: TRBJ2-3; size: once; D: NA; V: TRBV27; DNA: TGTGCCAGCAGCTCCTGGTCAGATACGCAGTATTTT; CDR3: CASSSWSDTQYF
length: 12; J: TRBJ1-1; size: NA; D: TRBD1; V: TRBV5-8; DNA: TGTGCCAGCAGCCCAGACAGGGGCCGAGCTTTCTTT; CDR3: CASSPDRGRAFF
length: 14; J: TRBJ2-4; size: NA; D: NA; V: TRBV28; DNA: TGTGCCAGCAGTTTATACTCTGACACTAACATTCAGTACTTC; CDR3: CASSLYSDTNIQYF
length: 14; J: TRBJ1-2; size: NA; D: TRBD1; V: TRBV5-6; DNA: TGTGCCAGCAGCACCCCCGGGACAGGGCCTGGCTACACCTTC; CDR3: CASSTPGTGPGYTF
length: 18; J: TRBJ1-1; size: NA; D: TRBD1; V: TRBV7-9; DNA: TGTGCCAGCAGCTTAGTCCGGGACAGCTTAACACCTAACACTGAAGCTTTCTTT; CDR3: CASSLVRDSLTPNTEAFF
length: 18; J: TRBJ2-6; size: NA; D: TRBD1; V: TRBV19; DNA: TGTGCCAGTAGTCGACGACAGGGATCGAGTTCTGGGGCCAACGTCCTGACTTTC; CDR3: CASSRRQGSSSGANVLTF
length: 14; J: TRBJ2-7; size: NA; D: TRBD2; V: TRBV4-1; DNA: TGCGCCAGCAGCCAAGAACGGACTAGTAGGAACCAGTACTTC; CDR3: CASSQERTSRNQYF
length: 13; J: TRBJ2-2; size: few; D: NA; V: TRBV11-3; DNA: TGTGCCAGCAGCTTACTGGGTCCCGGGGAGCTGTTTTTT; CDR3: CASSLLGPGELFF
length: 14; J: TRBJ1-4; size: NA; D: TRBD1; V: TRBV7-2; DNA: TGTGCCAGCAGCGTTCGACAGGGAGGCGAAAAACTGTTTTTT; CDR3: CASSVRQGGEKLFF
length: 16; J: TRBJ2-5; size: NA; D: NA; V: TRBV4-3; DNA: TGCGCCAGCAGCCAAGACTTTGGCAGGGGGGGAGAGACCCAGTACTTC; CDR3: CASSQDFGRGGETQYF
length: 16; J: TRBJ2-2; size: NA; D: NA; V: TRBV28; DNA: TGTGCCAGCAGTTTTTCCCCTCGAGGTGCTACCGGGGAGCTGTTTTTT; CDR3: CASSFSPRGATGELFF
length: 15; J: TRBJ2-2; size: once; D: NA; V: TRBV5-5; DNA: TGTGCCAGCAGCTTGTTTGGGACCAACACCGGGGAGCTGTTTTTT; CDR3: CASSLFGTNTGELFF
length: 13; J: TRBJ2-1; size: NA; D: NA; V: TRBV27; DNA: TGTGCCAGCAGCCCAGGAAATTGGAATGAGCAGTTCTTC; CDR3: CASSPGNWNEQFF
length: 15; J: TRBJ2-3; size: NA; D: TRBD2; V: TRBV18; DNA: TGTGCCAGCTCACCACCTAGCGGGTGGACAGATACGCAGTATTTT; CDR3: CASSPPSGWTDTQYF
length: 15; J: TRBJ2-5; size: NA; D: TRBD1; V: TRBV7-2; DNA: TGTGCCAGCAGCTTATGGGACAGGGGGCTGGAGACCCAGTACTTC; CDR3: CASSLWDRGLETQYF
length: 14; J: TRBJ2-7; size: NA; D: TRBD1; V: TRBV5-1; DNA: TGCGCCAGCAGCTTGGTGGGGACAGCCAGGGAGCAGTACTTC; CDR3: CASSLVGTAREQYF
length: 15; J: TRBJ2-3; size: NA; D: NA; V: TRBV4-2; DNA: TGTGCCAGCAGCCCCCCCCGTGCAAGTGCAGATACGCAGTATTTT; CDR3: CASSPPRASADTQYF
length: 11; J: TRBJ2-5; size: NA; D: NA; V: TRBV25-1; DNA: TGTGCCAGCAGTGCGGTAGAGACCCAGTACTTC; CDR3: CASSAVETQYF
length: 14; J: TRBJ2-2; size: NA; D: NA; V: TRBV6-1; DNA: TGTGCCAGCAGTGAACAAGGGGGGGCCGGGGAGCTGTTTTTT; CDR3: CASSEQGGAGELFF
length: 16; J: TRBJ1-3; size: NA; D: NA; V: TRBV5-1; DNA: TGCGCCAGCAGCCCGGCCGCGACCTCGGCTGGAAACACCATATATTTT; CDR3: CASSPAATSAGNTIYF
length: 16; J: TRBJ2-2; size: NA; D: TRBD2; V: TRBV5-4; DNA: TGTGCCAGCAGGGACGGGGCTAGCGGGAGTGTCGGGGAGCTGTTTTTT; CDR3: CASRDGASGSVGELFF
length: 16; J: TRBJ2-7; size: NA; D: TRBD2; V: TRBV5-4; DNA: TGTGCCAGCATCAAGGACGGCGGGACTAGCTGGAGCGAGCAGTACTTC; CDR3: CASIKDGGTSWSEQYF
length: 15; J: TRBJ2-5; size: NA; D: NA; V: TRBV4-1; DNA: TGCGCCAGCAGCCAAGAACCCGGGCGGAGGGAGACCCAGTACTTC; CDR3: CASSQEPGRRETQYF
length: 17; J: TRBJ2-1; size: once; D: TRBD2; V: TRBV10-3; DNA: TGTGCCATCAGTGAGACCCGGACTAGCGGGACCTCAGGTGAGCAGTTCTTC; CDR3: CAISETRTSGTSGEQFF
length: 16; J: TRBJ2-2; size: NA; D: NA; V: TRBV2; DNA: TGTGCCAGCAGTGTATTACAGGTTGTTGGAACCGGGGAGCTGTTTTTT; CDR3: CASSVLQVVGTGELFF
length: 14; J: TRBJ2-1; size: few; D: NA; V: TRBV2; DNA: TGTGCCAGCACAGGAGCGATACTCTACAATGAGCAGTTCTTC; CDR3: CASTGAILYNEQFF
length: 15; J: TRBJ2-7; size: NA; D: TRBD1; V: TRBV28; DNA: TGTGCCAGCAGGACCCGGGACAGGTTCTCCTACGAGCAGTACTTC; CDR3: CASRTRDRFSYEQYF
length: 11; J: TRBJ2-1; size: once; D: NA; V: TRBV5-1; DNA: TGCGCCAGCAGCTTACAGGCCAAGCAGTTCTTC; CDR3: CASSLQAKQFF
length: 16; J: TRBJ2-3; size: NA; D: NA; V: TRBV18; DNA: TGTGCCAGCTCCCCCGTCGGGGCAGGATTCACAGATACGCAGTATTTT; CDR3: CASSPVGAGFTDTQYF
length: 14; J: TRBJ2-7; size: NA; D: TRBD2; V: TRBV6-5; DNA: TGTGCCAGCAATGAACTAGCGGGAGTTGCCGAGCAGTACTTC; CDR3: CASNELAGVAEQYF
length: 16; J: TRBJ2-5; size: NA; D: TRBD1; V: TRBV7-2; DNA: TGTGCCAGCAGCCCCGATCTAGGACAGGGCCAAGAGACCCAGTACTTC; CDR3: CASSPDLGQGQETQYF
length: 15; J: TRBJ2-7; size: NA; D: TRBD2; V: TRBV6-6; DNA: TGTGCCAGCAGTCCAAGACTAGCGGGAGTGCGGGAGCAGTACTTC; CDR3: CASSPRLAGVREQYF
length: 12; J: TRBJ1-1; size: medium-sized; D: NA; V: TRBV27; DNA: TGTGCCAGCAGGGGGCGGAACGCTGAAGCTTTCTTT; CDR3: CASRGRNAEAFF
length: 12; J: TRBJ2-1; size: NA; D: NA; V: TRBV7-2; DNA: TGTGCCAGCAGCTTCTATGGCGGCGAGCAGTTCTTC; CDR3: CASSFYGGEQFF
length: 15; J: TRBJ2-1; size: NA; D: NA; V: TRBV14; DNA: TGTGCCAGCAGAGCCGGGCAGGGCATTGACAATGAGCAGTTCTTC; CDR3: CASRAGQGIDNEQFF
length: 13; J: TRBJ2-1; size: NA; D: TRBD2; V: TRBV30; DNA: TGTGCCTGGAGTAAGGCGGGAGGGGGTGAGCAGTTCTTC; CDR3: CAWSKAGGGEQFF
length: 16; J: TRBJ1-1; size: NA; D: NA; V: TRBV2; DNA: TGTGCCAGCAGTAACCGCGGGGGGACGGTGAACACTGAAGCTTTCTTT; CDR3: CASSNRGGTVNTEAFF
length: 16; J: TRBJ1-1; size: NA; D: NA; V: TRBV21-1; DNA: TGTGCCAGCAGCAAGGTCCCCCGGGGATTGAACACTGAAGCTTTCTTT; CDR3: CASSKVPRGLNTEAFF
length: 14; J: TRBJ2-3; size: NA; D: NA; V: TRBV7-2; DNA: TGTGCCAGCAGCTTAGGCGACCCTACAGATACGCAGTATTTT; CDR3: CASSLGDPTDTQYF
length: 14; J: TRBJ2-5; size: NA; D: TRBD2; V: TRBV29-1; DNA: TGCAGCGTTGAAGATCGGGGGGTCGGAGAGACCCAGTACTTC; CDR3: CSVEDRGVGETQYF
length: 15; J: TRBJ1-2; size: NA; D: TRBD1; V: TRBV7-8; DNA: TGTGCCAGCAGCCCTACCTCCCGGACAGGTCGGGGCTACACCTTC; CDR3: CASSPTSRTGRGYTF
length: 14; J: TRBJ2-7; size: NA; D: NA; V: TRBV21-1; DNA: TGTGCCAGCAGCGAAATGGGGGCTCTGGCCGAGCAGTACTTC; CDR3: CASSEMGALAEQYF
length: 14; J: TRBJ1-1; size: NA; D: TRBD1; V: TRBV19; DNA: TGTGCCAGTAGTTTCGACAGGGGGAGTACTGAAGCTTTCTTT; CDR3: CASSFDRGSTEAFF
length: 16; J: TRBJ2-1; size: NA; D: TRBD2; V: TRBV5-1; DNA: TGCGCCAGCAGCTTGGCCTGGCTAGCGGGAGTCAATGAGCAGTTCTTC; CDR3: CASSLAWLAGVNEQFF
length: 18; J: TRBJ1-5; size: NA; D: NA; V: TRBV7-8; DNA: TGTGCCAGCAGCTTAGCTTCTGGAGGCAGGGGTGGCAATCAGCCCCAGCATTTT; CDR3: CASSLASGGRGGNQPQHF
length: 13; J: TRBJ2-1; size: NA; D: TRBD2; V: TRBV25-1; DNA: TGTGCCAGCAGGGGGGGACTAGTCAATGAGCAGTTCTTC; CDR3: CASRGGLVNEQFF
length: 13; J: TRBJ1-1; size: NA; D: NA; V: TRBV12-5; DNA: TGTGCTAGTGGTTTGGACAGAAACACTGAAGCTTTCTTT; CDR3: CASGLDRNTEAFF
length: 15; J: TRBJ2-7; size: NA; D: NA; V: TRBV30; DNA: TGTGCCTGGGGGATGGGGGGTACAGCGACCTACGAGCAGTACTTC; CDR3: CAWGMGGTATYEQYF
length: 16; J: TRBJ2-6; size: few; D: NA; V: TRBV6-5; DNA: TGTGCCAGCAGTTACGATCAGAGCTCTGGGGCCAACGTCCTGACTTTC; CDR3: CASSYDQSSGANVLTF
length: 14; J: TRBJ1-2; size: once; D: NA; V: TRBV5-6; DNA: TGTGCCAGCAGCTTGGGCAGGGAGGACTATGGCTACACCTTC; CDR3: CASSLGREDYGYTF
length: 13; J: TRBJ2-5; size: NA; D: NA; V: TRBV7-3; DNA: TGTGCCAGCAGCTTAGGCCCCAAAGAGACCCAGTACTTC; CDR3: CASSLGPKETQYF
length: 16; J: TRBJ2-5; size: NA; D: TRBD2; V: TRBV19; DNA: TGTGCCAGTAGTATGGTGGAGCTAGCGGGAGACGAGACCCAGTACTTC; CDR3: CASSMVELAGDETQYF
length: 15; J: TRBJ2-2; size: NA; D: NA; V: TRBV7-2; DNA: TGTGCCAGCAGCCCCAGGAATACAAACACCGGGGAGCTGTTTTTT; CDR3: CASSPRNTNTGELFF
length: 15; J: TRBJ2-3; size: once; D: TRBD1; V: TRBV6-5; DNA: TGTGCCAGCAGTAAACAGGGGGCCCGCGCAGATACGCAGTATTTT; CDR3: CASSKQGARADTQYF